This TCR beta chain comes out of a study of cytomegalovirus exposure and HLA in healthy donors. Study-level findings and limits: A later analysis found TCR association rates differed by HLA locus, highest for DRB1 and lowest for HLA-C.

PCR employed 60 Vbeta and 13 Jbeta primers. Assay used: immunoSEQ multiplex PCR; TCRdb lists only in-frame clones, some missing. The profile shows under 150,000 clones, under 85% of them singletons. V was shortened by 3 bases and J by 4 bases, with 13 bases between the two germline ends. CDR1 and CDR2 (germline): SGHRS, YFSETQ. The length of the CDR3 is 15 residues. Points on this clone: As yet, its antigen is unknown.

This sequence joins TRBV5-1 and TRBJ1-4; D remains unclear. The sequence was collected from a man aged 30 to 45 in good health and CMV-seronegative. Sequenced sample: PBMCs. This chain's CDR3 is CASSSSHPLNEKLFF. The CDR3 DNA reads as TGCGCCAGCAGCTCAAGTCACCCACTTAATGAAAAACTGTTTTTT.